Shown below are 5 T cell receptor beta chains from a single sample sequenced in a study of CD8 T cells in ankylosing spondylitis (TCRdb year 2017). Broader findings and caveats from the paper: A TCR beta motif of about 8 highly homologous amino acid variants appeared characteristic of blood from ankylosing spondylitis patients.

Antigens for these TCRs are unknown. Receptors were amplified or captured by 5' RACE. These reads were obtained on an Illumina HiSeq 2500. Through fastp at Q25 and MiXCR, TCRdb rebuilt clones from the public reads, retaining in-frame beta chains. A single entry per CDR3 protein holds the most common genes and DNA from its merged rows. This sample gives hundreds of thousands of distinct CDR3 sequences in total; 12% of them show up just once. The top ten constitute under 0.6% of the sample. What was sequenced was blood, either unsorted or a sorted T cell fraction (not recorded which). All receptors derive from a male donor with ankylosing spondylitis.

The J gene is TRBJ2-1, the V gene TRBV4-1; D not certain. CDR1 MGHRA and CDR2 YSYEKL come from the germline V gene. CDR3 length: 15 residues. Deletions cut 4 bases from V and 8 bases from J, with 18 bases between. The CDR3 DNA is TGCGCCAGCAGCCGAGACATGGACCCGTTTTATGAGCAGTTCTTC. Translated: CASSRDMDPFYEQFF.

The V and J genes are TRBV7-2 and TRBJ1-2; 8 bases match TRBD1. This CDR3 has 17 amino acids. V lost 4 bases, J lost 6 bases, and 16 bases stayed unmatched. Germline V gene lookup returns CDR1 SGHTA and CDR2 FQGNSA. The CDR3 sequence is CASSSAALQGVKDGYTF. CDR3 nucleotides: TGTGCCAGCAGCTCCGCGGCATTACAGGGGGTGAAGGATGGCTACACCTTC.

The chain is built from TRBV29-1 and TRBJ1-2, with D uncertain. This CDR3 spans 13 amino acids. The V gene's germline CDR1 is SQVTM and CDR2 ANQGSEA. V was shortened by 4 bases and J by 3 bases, with 12 bases between the two germline ends. This CDR3 is CSVGPGSDYGYTF. In DNA form, the CDR3 reads TGCAGCGTTGGCCCGGGCAGCGACTATGGCTACACCTTC.

The chain employs TRBV5-1 and TRBJ2-3, with TRBD2 matching 7 bases. V lost 1 base to trimming and J lost 0 bases; unmatched junction nucleotides: 8. The CDR3 length is 17 residues. CDR1 and CDR2 (germline): SGHRS, YFSETQ. The CDR3, as DNA: TGCGCCAGCAGCTTGAACCCTAGCGGTCGAAGCACAGATACGCAGTATTTT. Amino acid sequence: CASSLNPSGRSTDTQYF.

This clonotype was detected many times. The chain links TRBV20-1 to TRBJ1-1; D gene unclear. Trimming pared 0 bases from V and 0 bases from J, leaving 8 bases between. The CDR3 covers 14 residues. Germline-derived CDR1 and CDR2 are DFQATT and SNEGSKA (reference sequence). CDR3 sequence: CSARDPGLNTEAFF. For the CDR3, the DNA is TGCAGTGCTAGAGATCCCGGGTTGAACACTGAAGCTTTCTTT.